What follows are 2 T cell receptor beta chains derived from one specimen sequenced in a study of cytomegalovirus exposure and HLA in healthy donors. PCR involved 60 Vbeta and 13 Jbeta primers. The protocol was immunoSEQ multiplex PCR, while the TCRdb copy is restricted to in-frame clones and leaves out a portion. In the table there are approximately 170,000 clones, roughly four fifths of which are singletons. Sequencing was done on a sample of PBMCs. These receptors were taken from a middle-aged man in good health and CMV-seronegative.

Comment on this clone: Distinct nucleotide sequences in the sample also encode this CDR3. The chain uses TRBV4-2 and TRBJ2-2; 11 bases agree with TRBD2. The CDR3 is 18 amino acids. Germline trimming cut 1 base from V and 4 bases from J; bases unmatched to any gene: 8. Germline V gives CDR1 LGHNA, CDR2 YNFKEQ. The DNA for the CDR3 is TGTGCCAGCAGCCAAGGGGACCTAGCGGGGGGAAGCACCGGGGAGCTGTTTTTT. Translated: CASSQGDLAGGSTGELFF.

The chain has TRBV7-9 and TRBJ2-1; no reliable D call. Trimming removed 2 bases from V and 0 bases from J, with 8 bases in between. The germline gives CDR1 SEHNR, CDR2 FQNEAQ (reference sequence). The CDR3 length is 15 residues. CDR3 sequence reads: CASSLRLGSYNEQFF. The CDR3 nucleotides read TGTGCCAGCAGCTTAAGACTGGGCTCCTACAATGAGCAGTTCTTC.